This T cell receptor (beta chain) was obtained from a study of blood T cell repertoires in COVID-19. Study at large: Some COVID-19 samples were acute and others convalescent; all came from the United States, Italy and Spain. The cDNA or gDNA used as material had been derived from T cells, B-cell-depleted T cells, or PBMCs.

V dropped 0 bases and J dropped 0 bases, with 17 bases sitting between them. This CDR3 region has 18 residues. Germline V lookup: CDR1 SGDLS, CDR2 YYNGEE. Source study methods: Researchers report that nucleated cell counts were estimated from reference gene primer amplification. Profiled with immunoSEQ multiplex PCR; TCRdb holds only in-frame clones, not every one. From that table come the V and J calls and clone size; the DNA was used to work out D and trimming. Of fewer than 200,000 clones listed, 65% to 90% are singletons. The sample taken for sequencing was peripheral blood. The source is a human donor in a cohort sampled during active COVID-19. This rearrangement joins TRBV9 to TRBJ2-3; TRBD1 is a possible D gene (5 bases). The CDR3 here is CASSVGKDSKASTDTQYF. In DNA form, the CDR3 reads TGTGCCAGCAGCGTAGGGAAAGACAGTAAGGCTAGCACAGATACGCAGTATTTT.